Here is one T cell receptor (beta chain) with its context. Its antigen remains unknown. Libraries were prepared by immunoSEQ multiplex PCR; TCRdb keeps only in-frame clonotypes and omits some of them. Of 130,000 to 150,000 clones in the sample, 80% to 90% were seen once. This record belongs to a study of T cell responses to AZD1222 COVID-19 vaccine. General observations from the study: The donors showed a predominance of white British ancestry and of females, with possible underestimation of clonal diversity. Recipients of two AZD1222 doses showed rising Spike-specific TCR breadth and depth. Spike-wide coverage was observed for vaccine-associated CD4 TCRs, with dominant responses at 160-218 and 743-854.

The CDR3 sequence is 15 residues long. V was clipped by 3 bases and J by 2 bases; unmatched bases: 4. Germline CDR1 is SGHDN and CDR2 is FVKESK. This TCR derives from an adult in good health. The V and J genes are TRBV14 and TRBJ1-1, with 9 nucleotides matching TRBD1. Sequencing used peripheral blood, obtained on day 0 of AZD1222 vaccination. CDR3 sequence: CASSQGTGLNTEAFF. CDR3 bases: TGTGCCAGCAGCCAGGGGACAGGGCTAAACACTGAAGCTTTCTTT.